This record covers a single TCR beta chain. Deletions cut 0 bases from V and 0 bases from J, with 15 bases between. From germline, CDR1 is SGDLS and CDR2 YYNGEE. The CDR3 sequence is 17 residues long. The entry originates in a study of blood T cell repertoires in COVID-19. The overall study: PBMCs, B-cell-depleted T cells, or T cells provided the cDNA or gDNA that made up the material.

Sequencing was performed with immunoSEQ multiplex PCR; in TCRdb, only in-frame clones are kept and a portion is missing. The sample lists 180,000 or so clones, about 89% occurring once. This sequence joins TRBV9 and TRBJ1-1; TRBD1 might be the D (6 bases). Sequencing was carried out using peripheral blood. This TCR derives from a man aged 35 to 55 with active or convalescent COVID-19. The CDR3 DNA sequence: TGTGCCAGCAGCGTAGCCCAACAGGGCTACTTGAACACTGAAGCTTTCTTT. It encodes CASSVAQQGYLNTEAFF.